This T cell receptor (beta chain) was sequenced during a study of graft-versus-host responses after intestinal transplantation. Whole-study results and caveats: Elevated graft-versus-host to host-versus-graft clonal ratios in allografts were recorded for patients with graft-donor T cell macrochimerism.

This CDR3 contains 13 residues. CDR1 and CDR2 (germline): MNHNS, SASEGT. Trimming took 7 bases from V and 3 from J, leaving 9 bases between them. Graft tissue was processed to release intraepithelial and lamina propria lymphocytes. On this clone: Its antigen is not known.

Profiled with immunoSEQ multiplex PCR; TCRdb holds only in-frame clones, not every one. In the table there are about 1,800 clones, 88% of which are singletons. The sequenced sample was ileum tissue, obtained about 380 days after intestinal transplantation. This clonotype was obtained from a human patient who received an intestinal transplant, so some T cells may come from the graft donor. The chain recombines TRBV6-1 with TRBJ1-4; D not resolved. The CDR3 reads CASTVASNEKLFF. CDR3 nucleotides: TGTGCCAGCACGGTTGCCTCTAATGAAAAACTGTTTTTT.